This T cell receptor beta chain stems from a study of blood T cell repertoires in COVID-19. Authors' methods: From reference gene primer amplification, estimates of nucleated cell counts were derived. Only in-frame clones appear in the TCRdb table, and some are missing; sequencing was by immunoSEQ multiplex PCR. V, J and clone size are those of that table, while D and trimming were read from the DNA. The sample consists of about 210,000 clones, 88% of them appearing once. Germline V CDR1 and CDR2: KGHSH, LQKENI. The length of the CDR3 is 13 residues. The V and J ends lost 2 bases and 2 bases respectively, with 6 bases between them.

Sequenced material: peripheral blood. The chain uses TRBV18 and TRBJ2-5; no definite D call. The source is a man aged 18 to 29 with active or convalescent COVID-19. CDR3 residues: CASSPNTQETQYF. In DNA form, the CDR3 reads TGTGCCAGCTCACCAAACACGCAAGAGACCCAGTACTTC.